Listed below are T cell receptor beta chains from one sample, sequenced in a study of shared clonotypes between healthy human individuals. Repertoires were generated with immunoSEQ multiplex PCR, while TCRdb's copy carries only in-frame clones and drops some. The table shows 2 million or so clones, with about 95% occurring only once. The sequencing input was naive CD4+ T cells sorted from blood. The source of these receptors is a man younger than 35 in good health. The CDR3 runs from the conserved cysteine through the conserved F or W. A D gene is named only where the DNA matches it firmly.

TRBV30	TRBJ1-1	.	13	TGTGCCTGGAGTGAGGCAGGCGGACTTGAAGCTTTCTTT	CAWSEAGGLEAFF
TRBV6-6	TRBJ2-7	TRBD2	16	TGTGCCAGCAGACGACTAGCGGGATCCTCTGGCTACGAGCAGTACTTC	CASRRLAGSSGYEQYF
TRBV11-2	TRBJ2-1	.	16	TGTGCCAGCAGCGTCCGGGTCCTCTTCTCCTACAATGAGCAGTTCTTC	CASSVRVLFSYNEQFF
TRBV7-2	TRBJ2-3	TRBD2	15	TGTGCCAGCAGCTTTGGACTAGCGGGGGGAGATACGCAGTATTTT	CASSFGLAGGDTQYF
TRBV6-5	TRBJ2-5	.	14	TGTGCCAGCAGTTACTGGCGGTCTCAAGAGACCCAGTACTTC	CASSYWRSQETQYF
TRBV7-3	TRBJ2-5	.	14	TGTGCCAGCAGCCCCTCGGGCCCTTCGGGGACCCAGTACTTC	CASSPSGPSGTQYF
TRBV6-5	TRBJ2-1	.	15	TGTGCCAGCAGTTACGCGGAGCTCTCCTACAATGAGCAGTTCTTC	CASSYAELSYNEQFF
TRBV29-1	TRBJ2-5	TRBD1	14	TGCAGCGATGGACAGGGGGGCACCCAAGAGACCCAGTACTTC	CSDGQGGTQETQYF
TRBV5-1	TRBJ2-7	TRBD2	15	TGCGCCAGCAGCTTGGGCCTAGCGGGACTTGAGGAGCAGTACTTC	CASSLGLAGLEEQYF
TRBV19	TRBJ1-1	.	13	TGTGCCAGTAGTATAACTGGGCCCACTGAAGCTTTCTTT	CASSITGPTEAFF